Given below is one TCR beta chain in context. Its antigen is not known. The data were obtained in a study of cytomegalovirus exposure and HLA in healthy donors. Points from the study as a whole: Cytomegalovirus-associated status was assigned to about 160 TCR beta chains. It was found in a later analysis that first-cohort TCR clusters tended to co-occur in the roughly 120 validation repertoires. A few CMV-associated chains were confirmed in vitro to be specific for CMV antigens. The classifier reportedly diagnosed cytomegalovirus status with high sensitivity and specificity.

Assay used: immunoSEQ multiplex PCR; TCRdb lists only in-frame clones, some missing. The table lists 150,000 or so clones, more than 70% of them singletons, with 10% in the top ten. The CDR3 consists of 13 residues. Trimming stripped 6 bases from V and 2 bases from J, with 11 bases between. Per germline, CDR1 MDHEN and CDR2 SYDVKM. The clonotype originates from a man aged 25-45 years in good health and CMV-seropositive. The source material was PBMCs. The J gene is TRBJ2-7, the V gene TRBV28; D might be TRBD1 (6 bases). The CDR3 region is CASRTGQTYEQYF. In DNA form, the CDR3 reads TGTGCCAGCAGGACTGGACAGACCTACGAGCAGTACTTC.